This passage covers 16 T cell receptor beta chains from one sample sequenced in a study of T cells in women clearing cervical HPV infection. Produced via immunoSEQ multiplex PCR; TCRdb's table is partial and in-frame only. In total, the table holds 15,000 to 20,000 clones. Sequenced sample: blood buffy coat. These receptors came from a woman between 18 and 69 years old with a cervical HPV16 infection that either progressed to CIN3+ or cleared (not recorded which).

The CDR3 here is CSASPWLAGVLLYNEQFF. The part of the CDR3 DNA that was read is TGCAGTGCTAGTCCTTGGCTAGCGGGGGTCCTCCTCTACAATGAG. V is TRBV20-1 and J is TRBJ2-1; 10 bases are shared with TRBD2. The sequence runs out 3 residues before the end of the CDR3; the remainder is reconstructed from the germline J gene. CDR1 and CDR2 from the germline V gene are DFQATT and SNEGSKA (reference sequence). J was trimmed by 3 bases and V by 3 bases; bases with no gene match: 14. The CDR3 covers 18 residues.

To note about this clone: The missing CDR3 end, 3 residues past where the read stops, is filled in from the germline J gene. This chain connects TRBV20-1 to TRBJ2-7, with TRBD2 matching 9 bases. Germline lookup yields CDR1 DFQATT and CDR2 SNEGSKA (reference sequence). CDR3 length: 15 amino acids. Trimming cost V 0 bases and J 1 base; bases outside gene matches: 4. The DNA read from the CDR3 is TGCAGTGCTAGAGAAGCGGGGGGATCTTCCTACGAG. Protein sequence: CSAREAGGSSYE. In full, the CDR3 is CSAREAGGSSYEQYF.

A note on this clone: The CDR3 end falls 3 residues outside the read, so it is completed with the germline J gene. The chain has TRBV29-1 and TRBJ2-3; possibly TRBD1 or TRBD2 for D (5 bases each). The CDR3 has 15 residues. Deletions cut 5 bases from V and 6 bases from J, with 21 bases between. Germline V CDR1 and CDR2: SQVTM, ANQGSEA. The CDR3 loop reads CSVSSGPSEGDTQYF. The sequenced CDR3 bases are TGCAGCGTTTCCTCCGGTCCCTCAGAGGGGGATACG.

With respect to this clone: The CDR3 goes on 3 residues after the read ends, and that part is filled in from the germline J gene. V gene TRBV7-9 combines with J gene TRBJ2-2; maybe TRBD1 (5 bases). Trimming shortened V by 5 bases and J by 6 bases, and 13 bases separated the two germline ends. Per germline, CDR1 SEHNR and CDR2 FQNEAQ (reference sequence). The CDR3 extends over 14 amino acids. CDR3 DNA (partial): TGTGCCAGCAGCCGTTCTCAGGGATCCGGGGAG. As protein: CASSRSQGSGE. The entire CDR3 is CASSRSQGSGELFF.

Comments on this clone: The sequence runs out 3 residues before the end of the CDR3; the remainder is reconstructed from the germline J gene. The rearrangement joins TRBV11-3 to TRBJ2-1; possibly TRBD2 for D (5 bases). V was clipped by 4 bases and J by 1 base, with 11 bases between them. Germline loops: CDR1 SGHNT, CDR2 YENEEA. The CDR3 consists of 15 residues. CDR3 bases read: TGTGCCAGCAGCTCCCGTGGCGGGTCCTACAATGAG. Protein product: CASSSRGGSYNE. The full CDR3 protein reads CASSSRGGSYNEQFF. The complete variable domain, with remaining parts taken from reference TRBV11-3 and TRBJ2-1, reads EAGVVQSPRYKIIEKKQPVAFWCNPISGHNTLYWYLQNLGQGPELLIRYENEEAVDDSQLPKDRFSAERLKGVDSTLKIQPAELGDSAVYLCASSSRGGSYNEQFFGPGTRLTVL.

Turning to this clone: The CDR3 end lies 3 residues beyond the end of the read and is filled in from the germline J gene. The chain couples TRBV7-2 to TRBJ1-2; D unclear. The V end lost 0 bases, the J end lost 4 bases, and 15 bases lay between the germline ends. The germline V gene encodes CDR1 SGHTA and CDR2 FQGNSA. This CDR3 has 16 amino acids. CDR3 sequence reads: CASSLARGGSGYGYTF. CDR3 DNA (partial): TGTGCCAGCAGCTTAGCGCGGGGAGGGTCGGGCTATGGC.

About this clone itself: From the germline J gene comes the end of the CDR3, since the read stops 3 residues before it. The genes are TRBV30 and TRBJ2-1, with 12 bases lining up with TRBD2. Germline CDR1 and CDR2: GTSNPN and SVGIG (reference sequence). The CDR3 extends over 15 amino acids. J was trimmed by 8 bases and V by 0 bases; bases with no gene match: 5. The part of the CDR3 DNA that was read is TGTGCCTGGAGTGTACTAGCGGGAGGAATCGATGAG. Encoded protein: CAWSVLAGGIDE. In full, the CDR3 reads CAWSVLAGGIDEQFF.

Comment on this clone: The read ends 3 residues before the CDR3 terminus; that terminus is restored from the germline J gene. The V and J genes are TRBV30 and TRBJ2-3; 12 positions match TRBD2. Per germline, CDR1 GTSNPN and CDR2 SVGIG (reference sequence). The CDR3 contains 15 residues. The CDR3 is CAQGTSGPARATQYF. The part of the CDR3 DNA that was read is TGTGCCCAGGGGACTAGCGGGCCCGCTAGGGCGACG.

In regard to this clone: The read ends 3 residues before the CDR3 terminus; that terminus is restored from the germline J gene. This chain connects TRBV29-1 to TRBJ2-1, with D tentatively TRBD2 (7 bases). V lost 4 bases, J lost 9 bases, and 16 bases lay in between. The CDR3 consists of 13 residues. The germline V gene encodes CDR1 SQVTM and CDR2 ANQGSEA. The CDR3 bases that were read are TGCAGCGTTGCAGAGGGGGGGCCGGTTGAG. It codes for CSVAEGGPVE. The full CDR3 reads CSVAEGGPVEQFF.

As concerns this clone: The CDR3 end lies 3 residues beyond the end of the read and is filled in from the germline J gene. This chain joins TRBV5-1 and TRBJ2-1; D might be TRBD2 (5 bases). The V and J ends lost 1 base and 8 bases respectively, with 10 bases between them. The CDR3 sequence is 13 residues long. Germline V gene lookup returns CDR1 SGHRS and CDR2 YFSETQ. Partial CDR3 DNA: TGCGCCAGCAGCTTGCTGTCGAGGGATGAG. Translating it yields CASSLLSRDE. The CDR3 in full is CASSLLSRDEQFF. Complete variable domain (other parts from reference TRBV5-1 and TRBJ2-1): KAGVTQTPRYLIKTRGQQVTLSCSPISGHRSVSWYQQTPGQGLQFLFEYFSETQRNKGNFPGRFSGRQFSNSRSEMNVSTLELGDSALYLCASSLLSRDEQFFGPGTRLTVL.

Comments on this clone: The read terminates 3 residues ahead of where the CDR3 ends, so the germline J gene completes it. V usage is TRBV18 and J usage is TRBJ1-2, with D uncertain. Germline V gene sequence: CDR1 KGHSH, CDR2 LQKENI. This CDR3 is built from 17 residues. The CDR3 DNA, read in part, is TGTGCCAGCTCACCACCTCTATTAACGGCGGGAGCGAGGGAC. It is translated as CASSPPLLTAGARD. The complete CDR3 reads CASSPPLLTAGARDYTF.

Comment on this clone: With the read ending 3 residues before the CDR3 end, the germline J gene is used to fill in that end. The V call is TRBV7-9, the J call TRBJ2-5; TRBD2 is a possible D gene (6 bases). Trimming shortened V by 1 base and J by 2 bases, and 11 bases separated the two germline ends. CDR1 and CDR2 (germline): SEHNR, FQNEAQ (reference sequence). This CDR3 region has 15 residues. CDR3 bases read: TGTGCCAGCAGCTTAGATCTAGCGCCTCAAGAGACC. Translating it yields CASSLDLAPQET. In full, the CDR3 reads CASSLDLAPQETQYF.

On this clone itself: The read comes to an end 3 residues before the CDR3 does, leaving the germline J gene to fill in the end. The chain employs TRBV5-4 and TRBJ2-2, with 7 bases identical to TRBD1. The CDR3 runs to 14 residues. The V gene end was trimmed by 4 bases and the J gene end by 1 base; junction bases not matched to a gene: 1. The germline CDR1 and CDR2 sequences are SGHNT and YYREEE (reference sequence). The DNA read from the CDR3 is TGTGCCAGCAGCAGGACAGGGAACACCGGGGAG. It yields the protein CASSRTGNTGE. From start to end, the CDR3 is CASSRTGNTGELFF.

The CDR3 protein is CASRVAGELYEQYF. The sequenced CDR3 bases are TGCGCCAGCAGGGTAGCGGGGGAGCTTTACGAG. The chain is built from TRBV10-2 and TRBJ2-7; 9 nucleotides match TRBD2. The read stops 3 residues short of the end of the CDR3; the missing end is completed from the germline J gene. Per the germline V gene, CDR1 is WSHSY and CDR2 is SAAADI. This CDR3 is 14 amino acids long. The V gene end was trimmed by 6 bases and the J gene end by 4 bases; junction bases not matched to a gene: 7.

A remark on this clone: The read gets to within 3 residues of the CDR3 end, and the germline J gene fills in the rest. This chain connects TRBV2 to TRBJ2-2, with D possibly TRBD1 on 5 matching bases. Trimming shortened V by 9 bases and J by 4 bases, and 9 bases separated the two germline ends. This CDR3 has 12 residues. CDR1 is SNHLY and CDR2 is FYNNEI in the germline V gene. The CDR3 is CASRQSTGELFF. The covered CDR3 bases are TGTGCCAGTCGACAGAGCACCGGGGAG.

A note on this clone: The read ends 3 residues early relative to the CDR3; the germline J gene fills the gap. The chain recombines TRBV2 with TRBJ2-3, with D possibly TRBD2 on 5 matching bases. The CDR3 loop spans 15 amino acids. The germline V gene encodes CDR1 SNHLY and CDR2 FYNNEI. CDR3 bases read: TGTGCCAGCAGTGAATCATCTAGCTATGGGGAGACG. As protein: CASSESSSYGET. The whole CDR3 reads CASSESSSYGETQYF.